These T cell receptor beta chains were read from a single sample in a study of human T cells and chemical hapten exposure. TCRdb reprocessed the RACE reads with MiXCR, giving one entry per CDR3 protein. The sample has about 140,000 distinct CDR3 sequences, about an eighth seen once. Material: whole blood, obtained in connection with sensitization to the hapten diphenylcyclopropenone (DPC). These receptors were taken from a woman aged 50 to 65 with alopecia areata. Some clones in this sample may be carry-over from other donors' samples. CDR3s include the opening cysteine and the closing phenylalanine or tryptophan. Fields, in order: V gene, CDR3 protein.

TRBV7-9	CASWEADRRDEQFF
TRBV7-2	CASSSTDRLDGYTF
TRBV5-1	CASSITSGRVHEQFF
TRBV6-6	CASSYPGQSNYGYTF
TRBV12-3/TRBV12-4	CASSSGRVIQGPGANVLTF
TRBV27	CASSHIPSVPPYNEQFF
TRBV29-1	CSAQDSGEQYF
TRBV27	CASSLSSSGHNEQFF
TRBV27	CASSFKRVETQYF
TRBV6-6	CASKGQGKVEAFF
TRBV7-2	CASRVTDTQYF
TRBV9	CASSETGLSETQYF
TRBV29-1	CSVEGYRGSGSHNEQFF
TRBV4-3	CASSPTGTSKETQYF
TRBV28	CASGTGGLETQYF
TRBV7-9	CASSLAGQPPLAFF
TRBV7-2	CASSTSGRPYEQYF
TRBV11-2	CASSLSDSSYNEQFF
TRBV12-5	CASAVGQTSQPQHF
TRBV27	CASSGSSSYGYTF
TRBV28	CASRTLRSYEQYF
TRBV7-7	CASSPLVGLQETQYF
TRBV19	CASSTLTDTQYF
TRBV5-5	CASSFLPPGPAGTGELFF
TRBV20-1	CSARGQGTSTWSYNEQFF
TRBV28	CASSLDSYEAFF
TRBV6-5	CASSRSGQANTEAFF
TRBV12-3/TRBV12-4	CASSVQARQPQHF
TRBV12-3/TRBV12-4	CASSFGINTGELFF
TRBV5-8	CASSLMGSNQPQHF
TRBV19	CASSGWGSSYNEQFF
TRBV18	CASSSAGGSYNEQFF
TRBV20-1	CSASPKGYNEQFF
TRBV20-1	CSARTSGNEQFF
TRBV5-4	CASSSQVTSLETQYF
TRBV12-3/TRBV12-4	CASSLADIYGYTF
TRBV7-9	CASSPSGTSGLADTQYF
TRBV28	CASIKTGTDTQYF
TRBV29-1	CSVKEGRHNQPQHF
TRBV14	CASSLTGFLFYQPQHF
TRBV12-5	CASGPSRGRGNTEAFF
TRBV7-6	CASSRPAATNEKLFF
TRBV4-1	CASSHAGTSGTGEVFF
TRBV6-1	CASSEFAGRSPLHF
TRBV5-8	CASSLGQSLYF
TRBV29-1	CSVDLGYTDTQYF
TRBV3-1	CASSQDLTGGFYNEQFF
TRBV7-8	CASSLLSSGNTFEQYF
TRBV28	CASSLFGRYQPQHF
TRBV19	CASIHGGRGRQDGYTF
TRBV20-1	CSATPGVSNQPQHF
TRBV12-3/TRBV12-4	CASSLEGVNGPDF
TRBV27	CASSDRRGRVETQYF
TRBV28	CASSLQRPYQETQYF